These 20 T cell receptor beta chains were all obtained from the same sample, sequenced in a study of patients and donors after allogeneic stem cell transplantation. TCRdb re-derived calls from the RT-PCR reads in MiXCR, one entry per CDR3 protein. In the table there are fewer than 500,000 distinct CDR3 sequences, under 20% of which are singletons. The sample was blood, either unsorted or a sorted T cell fraction (not recorded which). These TCRs come from a human donor who was either an allogeneic HSCT recipient or a stem cell or donor lymphocyte infusion donor (not recorded which). It is not recorded whose cells these are; they may come from a transplant donor.

The chain uses TRBV21-1 and TRBJ1-2; TRBD1 is the table's D call, not checked against the DNA. TRBV21-1 has pseudogene status. This CDR3 spans 13 amino acids. The CDR3 loop is CASSAKDPPGYTF. The DNA of the CDR3 is TGTGCCAGCAGCGCCAAAGACCCCCCTGGCTACACCTTC.

The chain combines TRBV20-1 with TRBJ2-7; 7 bases agree with TRBD2. This CDR3 comprises 13 residues. V lost 2 bases, J lost 2 bases, and 3 bases stayed unmatched. The germline V gene encodes CDR1 DFQATT and CDR2 SNEGSKA (reference sequence). CDR3 coding DNA: TGCAGTGCTAGACTAGCGGCTACCTACGAGCAGTACTTC. Its protein is CSARLAATYEQYF.

This clonotype was seen more than once but under ten times. V gene TRBV9 combines with J gene TRBJ2-2; possible D gene TRBD1, 5 bases. From germline, CDR1 is SGDLS and CDR2 YYNGEE. V lost 6 bases to trimming and J lost 6 bases, with 18 bases between them. The CDR3 length is 15 residues. CDR3 amino acids: CASTSAGSGPGELFF. The CDR3 DNA follows: TGTGCCAGCACCAGCGCCGGATCAGGGCCCGGGGAGCTGTTTTTT.

This sequence joins TRBV6-4 and TRBJ2-1; 7 nucleotides agree with TRBD2. From germline, CDR1 is MRHNA and CDR2 SNTAGT. This CDR3 is built from 16 residues. J lost 1 base, V lost 3 bases, and 6 bases had no gene match. The CDR3 DNA reads TGTGCCAGCAGTGAATGGGCGGGGGTATCCTACAATGAGCAGTTCTTC. This translates into CASSEWAGVSYNEQFF.

This clonotype showed up just a few times. The chain couples TRBV20-1 to TRBJ1-5; TRBD1 matches at 7 bases. This CDR3 contains 16 residues. The trim removed 1 base at V and 3 bases at J, leaving 9 bases unmatched. Germline V gene data show CDR1 as DFQATT and CDR2 as SNEGSKA (reference sequence). The CDR3 DNA reads as TGCAGTGCTAGAGCCGTGGGGGGGACAGTCAATCAGCCCCAGCATTTT. Protein: CSARAVGGTVNQPQHF.

The count of this clonotype is one. The rearrangement joins TRBV9 to TRBJ1-4; D is ambiguous. This CDR3 spans 15 amino acids. The ends were cut back, 3 bases at V and 8 bases at J, with 17 bases in the middle. Germline-derived CDR1 and CDR2 are SGDLS and YYNGEE. The chain's CDR3 is CASSGTTKGREKLFF. The CDR3 region has the DNA TGTGCCAGCAGCGGAACGACCAAGGGAAGGGAAAAACTGTTTTTT.

A few counts support this clonotype. The rearrangement uses TRBV7-9 and TRBJ2-1; no definite D call. Germline loops: CDR1 SEHNR, CDR2 FQNEAQ (reference sequence). The CDR3 is 15 residues long. Trimming took 5 bases from V and 6 from J, leaving 17 bases between them. The CDR3 loop reads CASSKNLQLSNEQFF. CDR3 DNA sequence: TGTGCCAGCAGCAAGAACCTCCAACTTTCCAATGAGCAGTTCTTC.

The rearrangement uses TRBV5-1 and TRBJ2-7; D gene unclear. This CDR3 has 14 amino acids. The V gene lost 0 bases and the J gene lost 2 bases, with 9 bases spanning the gap. In germline, CDR1 is SGHRS, CDR2 YFSETQ. The CDR3 bases are TGCGCCAGCAGCTTGGCCGACGTACCCTACGAGCAGTACTTC. Protein sequence: CASSLADVPYEQYF.

This clonotype was seen more than once but under ten times. The rearrangement uses TRBV4-3 and TRBJ1-1; weak D call: TRBD1 (5 bases). With 9 bases removed from V and 1 base from J, the gap between germline ends came to 15 bases. The CDR3 consists of 14 residues. Looked up from germline, CDR1 is LGHNA and CDR2 is YSLEER. CDR3 sequence reads: CARPTGGTNTEAFF. CDR3 coding DNA: TGCGCCAGACCAACGGGGGGTACGAACACTGAAGCTTTCTTT.

The CDR3 region has the DNA TGTGCCAGCAAGCTGGGGAGCCCCGTACACGGCTACACCTTC. Its protein is CASKLGSPVHGYTF. The V call is TRBV6-1, the J call TRBJ1-2; D gene ambiguous. CDR1 MNHNS and CDR2 SASEGT come from the germline V gene. V was clipped by 7 bases and J by 8 bases, with 20 bases between them. This CDR3 has 14 amino acids.

The table lists this clonotype with a few counts. This rearrangement joins TRBV20-1 to TRBJ2-3; TRBD2 agrees at 11 bases. CDR1 DFQATT and CDR2 SNEGSKA come from the germline V gene (reference sequence). The CDR3 spans 14 residues. V dropped 2 bases and J dropped 4; count of bases not matched to a gene: 2. DNA of the CDR3: TGCAGTGCTAGACTAGCGGGGGGTTCAGATACGCAGTATTTT. It specifies CSARLAGGSDTQYF.

The chain has TRBV24-1 and TRBJ2-7, with 9 bases lining up with TRBD1. The CDR3 covers 14 residues. The germline gives CDR1 KGHDR, CDR2 SFDVKD. J lost 5 bases, V lost 4 bases, and 5 bases had no gene match. Written as DNA, the CDR3 is TGTGCCACCAGTGAACACGACAGGGGGAACGAGCAGTACTTC. This gives the protein CATSEHDRGNEQYF.

This clonotype was seen at least ten times. V usage is TRBV6-2 or TRBV6-3 and J usage is TRBJ2-2; 10 bases match TRBD1. Germline trimming cut 2 bases from V and 3 bases from J; bases unmatched to any gene: 6. This CDR3 comprises 17 residues. Germline lookup yields CDR1 MNHEY and CDR2 SVGEGT. The CDR3 DNA is TGTGCCAGCAGTTACCTTGAAGGGACAGGGGACACCGGGGAGCTGTTTTTT. This codes for CASSYLEGTGDTGELFF.

This clonotype was detected ten times or more. The chain is built from TRBV5-1 and TRBJ1-5; TRBD1 might be the D (6 bases). Trimming cost V 0 bases and J 1 base, with 8 bases left between them. The CDR3 contains 15 residues. The germline V gene has CDR1 SGHRS and CDR2 YFSETQ. CDR3 bases: TGCGCCAGCAGCTTGGGGGGGCTCAGCAATCAGCCCCAGCATTTT. Amino acids: CASSLGGLSNQPQHF.

The chain recombines TRBV4-2 with TRBJ2-3; 12 bases agree with TRBD2. The germline V gene has CDR1 LGHNA and CDR2 YNFKEQ. With V trimmed by 4 bases and J by 5 bases, 10 bases remained unmatched. The CDR3 contains 17 residues. This CDR3 is CASSPLAASGRGDTQYF. DNA for the CDR3: TGTGCCAGCAGCCCCTTGGCGGCTAGCGGGAGGGGAGATACGCAGTATTTT.

The V call is TRBV4-1, the J call TRBJ2-7, with D perhaps TRBD2 (6 bases). CDR1 is MGHRA, CDR2 YSYEKL, per germline. The CDR3 runs 15 residues. V lost 3 bases and J lost 1, with 13 bases in between. CDR3 bases: TGCGCCAGCAGCCAGCCCTTCGGGGGATCCTACGAGCAGTACTTC. Amino acid sequence: CASSQPFGGSYEQYF.

J is TRBJ2-7 and V is TRBV20-1, with D possibly being TRBD1 or TRBD2 (6 bases each). Germline V gene data show CDR1 as DFQATT and CDR2 as SNEGSKA (reference sequence). The CDR3 is 15 amino acids. V lost 5 bases, J lost 1 base, and 18 bases lay in between. Here the CDR3 reads CSAPSPGGSSYEQYF. As DNA, the CDR3 is TGCAGTGCTCCCTCCCCCGGGGGCAGTTCCTACGAGCAGTACTTC.

This clonotype was seen at least ten times. V and J are TRBV29-1 and TRBJ2-5; TRBD1 aligns across 7 bases. The germline V gene has CDR1 SQVTM and CDR2 ANQGSEA. V trimming: 4 bases; J trimming: 5 bases; junction bases outside the gene matches: 7. CDR3 size: 13 residues. CDR3 sequence reads: CSVGKGALETQYF. CDR3 in DNA: TGCAGCGTTGGCAAGGGGGCCTTGGAGACCCAGTACTTC.

The CDR3, as DNA: TGCAGTGCTAGCGGGTGGAGTGGGGCTTTCTTT. The encoded protein is CSASGWSGAFF. The rearrangement uses TRBV20-1 and TRBJ1-1; D is undetermined. Germline CDR1 DFQATT, CDR2 SNEGSKA (reference sequence). Deletions cut 3 bases from V and 11 bases from J, with 13 bases between. This CDR3 contains 11 residues.

The chain carries TRBV5-4 and TRBJ2-7, with D perhaps TRBD1 or TRBD2 (5 bases each). V lost 0 bases, J lost 2 bases, and 9 bases lay in between. This CDR3 has 14 residues. Germline V gene lookup returns CDR1 SGHNT and CDR2 YYREEE (reference sequence). The CDR3: CASSLERGAYEQYF. Written as DNA, the CDR3 is TGTGCCAGCAGCTTGGAAAGGGGAGCCTACGAGCAGTACTTC.